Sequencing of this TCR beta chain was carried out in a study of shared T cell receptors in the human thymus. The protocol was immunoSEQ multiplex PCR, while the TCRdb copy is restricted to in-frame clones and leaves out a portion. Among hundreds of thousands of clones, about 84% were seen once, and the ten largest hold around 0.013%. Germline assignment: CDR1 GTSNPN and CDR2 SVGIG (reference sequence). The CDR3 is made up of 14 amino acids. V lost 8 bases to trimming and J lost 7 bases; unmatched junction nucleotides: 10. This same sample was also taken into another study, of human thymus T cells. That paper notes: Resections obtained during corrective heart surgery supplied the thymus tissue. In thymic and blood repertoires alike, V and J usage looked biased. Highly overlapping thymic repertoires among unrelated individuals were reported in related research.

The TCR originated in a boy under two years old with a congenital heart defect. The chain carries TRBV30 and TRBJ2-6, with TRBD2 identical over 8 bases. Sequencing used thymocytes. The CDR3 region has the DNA TGTGCCCTGGCGGGGGGCACAGAAGCCAACGTCCTGACTTTC. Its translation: CALAGGTEANVLTF.